The T cell receptor (beta chain) described here comes from a study of blood T cell repertoires in COVID-19. Background on the study: In each case, the material was cDNA or gDNA derived from T cells, B-cell-depleted T cells, or PBMCs.

The germline CDR1 and CDR2 sequences are LNHDA and SQIVND (reference sequence). The CDR3 is 14 amino acids. The germline V and J ends were trimmed by 3 bases and 1 base, with 9 bases remaining between them. The protocol was immunoSEQ multiplex PCR, while the TCRdb copy is restricted to in-frame clones and leaves out a portion. The table lists 330,000 or so clones, approximately 89% of them singletons. This TCR was recovered from a woman aged 60-75 years with COVID-19, enrolled during active disease. The specimen was peripheral blood. This chain joins TRBV19 and TRBJ1-1, with unresolved D. The CDR3 nucleotides are TGTGCCAGTAGTATTCAAGAGTCGAACACTGAAGCTTTCTTT. This encodes CASSIQESNTEAFF.